This entry describes one T cell receptor (beta chain). These data belong to a study of shared clonotypes between healthy human individuals. V shed 3 bases, J shed 7 bases, and the junction held 11 bases outside the gene matches. The CDR3 sequence is 17 residues long. CDR1 is MNHEY, CDR2 SMNVEV, per germline (reference sequence). The protocol was immunoSEQ multiplex PCR, while the TCRdb copy is restricted to in-frame clones and leaves out a portion. The data show around 2.1 million clones, with about 92% seen just once and 1.5% to 2% held by the top ten. Naivety among CD8 cells was defined by CD45RO negativity and positive CCR7 selection, thereby excluding terminally differentiated effector memory CD45RA+ cells.

The receptor's source is a man in his late teens or twenties in good health. Some clones in this sample may be carry-over from other donors' samples. The chain uses TRBV27 and TRBJ2-5, with 13 bases fitting TRBD2. What was sequenced was naive CD8+ T cells from PBMCs. This chain's CDR3 is CASSLRGTSGTVGTQYF. CDR3 coding DNA: TGTGCCAGCAGTTTGAGGGGGACTAGCGGGACCGTAGGGACCCAGTACTTC.